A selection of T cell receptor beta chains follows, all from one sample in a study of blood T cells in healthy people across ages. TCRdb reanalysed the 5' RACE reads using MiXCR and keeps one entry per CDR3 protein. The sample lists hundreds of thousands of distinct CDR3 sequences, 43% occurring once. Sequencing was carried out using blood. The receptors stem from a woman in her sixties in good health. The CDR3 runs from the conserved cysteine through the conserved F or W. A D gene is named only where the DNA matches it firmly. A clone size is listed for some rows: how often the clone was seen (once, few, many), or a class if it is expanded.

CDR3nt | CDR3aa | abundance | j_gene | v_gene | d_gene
TGCAGCGTTGAGGGCGGGAGCTACAATGAGCAGTTCTTC | CSVEGGSYNEQFF | many | TRBJ2-1 | TRBV29-1 | TRBD2
TGTGCCAGCAGCCACCTAACCCTCCACTTT | CASSHLTLHF | - | TRBJ1-6 | TRBV28 | -
TGTGCCAGCAGCCAGACTAGCGGGAGAGGCGGTGAGCAGTTCTTC | CASSQTSGRGGEQFF | - | TRBJ2-1 | TRBV9 | TRBD2
TGCGCCAGCAGCCAAGACAGCCCTCTTGAAGCTTTCTTT | CASSQDSPLEAFF | few | TRBJ1-1 | TRBV4-1 | -
TGCAGTGCTCGGGGACTAGCGGGGAGCTCCTACAATGAGCAGTTCTTC | CSARGLAGSSYNEQFF | few | TRBJ2-1 | TRBV20-1 | TRBD2
TGCAGTGCTTCCAGGGGCCGTGTAACCTACGAGCAGTACTTC | CSASRGRVTYEQYF | few | TRBJ2-7 | TRBV20-1 | -
TGCAGTGCTAGGCGAAGCACAGATACGCAGTATTTT | CSARRSTDTQYF | many | TRBJ2-3 | TRBV20-1 | -
TGTGCCAGCAGTTTAGGAGCGGGAGCAGACGAGCAGTACTTC | CASSLGAGADEQYF | - | TRBJ2-7 | TRBV12-3/TRBV12-4 | TRBD2
TGCGCCAGCAGCCAAGAAAGGACCCTAAACACTGAAGCTTTCTTT | CASSQERTLNTEAFF | few | TRBJ1-1 | TRBV4-3 | -
TGTGCCAGCAGTTACTCGGCGGGACGTAATTCACCCCTCCACTTT | CASSYSAGRNSPLHF | - | TRBJ1-6 | TRBV6-5 | -
TGCAGTGCTAGAGATCCGAATAGCGGGAGGGCCGGTGTGGTCATATCCTACGAGCAGTACTTC | CSARDPNSGRAGVVISYEQYF | - | TRBJ2-7 | TRBV20-1 | TRBD2
TGTGCCACCAGCTCCGGGACAAAGGGGGCCTACGAGCAGTACTTC | CATSSGTKGAYEQYF | - | TRBJ2-7 | TRBV15 | -
TGTGCCAGCAGTTTTAAGGGACTAGCGGGGGTCCGATCCTACGAGCAGTACTTC | CASSFKGLAGVRSYEQYF | - | TRBJ2-7 | TRBV27 | TRBD2
TGCAGCGCAGCCCGTCGACAGGGGGTAGACAATGAGCAGTTCTTC | CSAARRQGVDNEQFF | - | TRBJ2-1 | TRBV29-1 | TRBD1